These 19 T cell receptor beta chains were sequenced from one sample in a study of beta chain features in type 1 diabetes. Overall study findings and caveats: TCRB CDR3 length was moderately but significantly reduced in all four CD4+ subsets of Type 1 diabetes patients.

The authors reverse transcribed all of the isolated RNA, so sequencing captured expressed TCRB transcripts. Method: immunoSEQ multiplex PCR; TCRdb's copy keeps in-frame clones and lacks some. This table has approximately 730,000 clones, roughly 13% appearing once. For these TCRs, the target antigens are not known. Sequencing input: naive CD4+ T cells from blood. The receptors here all came from a man between 18 and 29 years old with type 1 diabetes.

The chain joins TRBV6-5 to TRBJ2-2, with D uncertain. CDR1 MNHEY and CDR2 SVGAGI come from the germline V gene. The ends were cut back, 5 bases at V and 1 base at J, with 11 bases in the middle. The CDR3 loop spans 15 amino acids. CDR3 in amino acids: CASSPRWQNTGELFF. The CDR3 region has the DNA TGTGCCAGCAGTCCTAGGTGGCAGAACACCGGGGAGCTGTTTTTT.

CDR3 coding DNA: TGTGCCAGCAGCGTAGAGTCAGGCAACTACGAGCAGTACTTC. Translation gives CASSVESGNYEQYF. The J gene is TRBJ2-7, the V gene TRBV9; D remains unclear. Germline V gene data show CDR1 as SGDLS and CDR2 as YYNGEE. Trimming took 0 bases from V and 3 from J, leaving 10 bases between them. CDR3 length equals 14 residues.

The chain joins TRBV25-1 to TRBJ1-1; 8 bases align to TRBD1. Trimming took 1 base from V and 8 from J; bases not matched to a gene: 3. Germline CDR1 MGHDK, CDR2 SYGVNS. The CDR3 extends over 13 amino acids. This CDR3 reads CASSESGGREAFF. The CDR3 coding sequence is TGTGCCAGCAGTGAATCAGGGGGCAGGGAAGCTTTCTTT.

There are a few counts of this clone. The chain recombines TRBV5-6 with TRBJ1-1; D is unclear. Germline V lookup: CDR1 SGHDT, CDR2 YYEEEE. There are 12 residues in the CDR3. Trimming removed 0 bases at V and 7 bases at J, with 7 bases between. The CDR3 DNA is TGTGCCAGCAGCTTGGGACCCCTTGAAGCTTTCTTT. Its translation is CASSLGPLEAFF.

The chain employs TRBV6-5 and TRBJ2-7; TRBD1 is a possible D gene (5 bases). The CDR3 is made up of 13 amino acids. Per germline, CDR1 MNHEY and CDR2 SVGAGI. The V and J ends lost 2 bases and 1 base respectively, with 6 bases between them. The CDR3: CASSYRQSYEQYF. In DNA, the CDR3 is TGTGCCAGCAGTTACCGACAGTCCTACGAGCAGTACTTC.

J is TRBJ1-2 and V is TRBV20-1, with unresolved D. With 2 bases removed from V and 8 bases from J, the gap between germline ends came to 6 bases. This CDR3 is built from 10 residues. The germline gives CDR1 DFQATT, CDR2 SNEGSKA (reference sequence). CDR3 nucleotides: TGCAGTGCTAGAACCGAAGGCTACACCTTC. It codes for CSARTEGYTF.

The table lists this clone with a few counts. The chain has TRBV5-4 and TRBJ1-3; possible D gene TRBD1, 6 bases. The CDR3 extends over 14 amino acids. Germline CDR1 reads SGHNT; CDR2 reads YYREEE (reference sequence). The V end was cut by 4 bases, the J end by 4 bases, with 12 bases between. CDR3 nucleotides: TGTGCCAGCAGCGCACAGGGTGCCGGAAACACCATATATTTT. Protein product: CASSAQGAGNTIYF.

The chain employs TRBV30 and TRBJ1-1; D unresolved. Trimming pared 2 bases from V and 2 bases from J, leaving 9 bases between. CDR1 GTSNPN and CDR2 SVGIG come from the germline V gene (reference sequence). The CDR3 is 13 residues long. This CDR3 reads CAWSLNTNTEAFF. CDR3 sequence (DNA): TGTGCCTGGAGTTTAAACACCAACACTGAAGCTTTCTTT.

This clone was seen a handful of times. This sequence joins TRBV5-5 and TRBJ1-2, with D perhaps TRBD1 (6 bases). Germline V gene lookup returns CDR1 SGHKS and CDR2 YYEKEE (reference sequence). CDR3 length equals 12 residues. V was pared by 4 bases and J by 10 bases, with 14 bases between. The CDR3 nucleotides read TGTGCCAGCAGCCCAGGACAGATGGACTACACCTTC. Its translation: CASSPGQMDYTF.

CDR3 residues: CATGPTDLNQPQHF. The CDR3 region has the DNA TGTGCCACCGGCCCGACGGACCTAAATCAGCCCCAGCATTTT. The genes are TRBV2 and TRBJ1-5; no reliable D call. Germline-derived CDR1 and CDR2 are SNHLY and FYNNEI. V lost 10 bases to trimming and J lost 4 bases, with 17 bases between them. There are 14 residues in the CDR3.

In its sample, this clone was seen a few times. J is TRBJ1-5 and V is TRBV4-1; perhaps TRBD1 as D (5 bases). Germline assignment: CDR1 MGHRA and CDR2 YSYEKL. The CDR3 extends over 16 amino acids. V lost 1 base, J lost 0 bases, and 10 bases lay in between. CDR3: CASSQGGGDSNQPQHF. Written as DNA, the CDR3 is TGCGCCAGCAGCCAAGGTGGGGGAGATAGCAATCAGCCCCAGCATTTT.

The chain joins TRBV7-9 to TRBJ2-7; TRBD1 matches at 8 bases. The CDR3 covers 14 residues. CDR1 SEHNR and CDR2 FQNEAQ come from the germline V gene (reference sequence). With V trimmed by 2 bases and J by 2 bases, 2 bases remained unmatched. The CDR3 DNA is TGTGCCAGCAGCTTATGGGACAGGACCTACGAGCAGTACTTC. Translation gives CASSLWDRTYEQYF.

The chain couples TRBV30 to TRBJ2-5; TRBD1 aligns across 9 bases. This CDR3 comprises 13 residues. The ends lost 5 bases at V and 5 bases at J; junction bases unmatched: 6. Germline CDR1 reads GTSNPN; CDR2 reads SVGIG (reference sequence). The CDR3 DNA follows: TGTGCCTGGTCACAGGGGGCCCTCGAGACCCAGTACTTC. The encoded protein is CAWSQGALETQYF.

This clone was observed a few times. The chain links TRBV14 to TRBJ1-5, with no clear D. Germline CDR1 is SGHDN and CDR2 is FVKESK. CDR3 length: 14 amino acids. V was trimmed by 6 bases and J by 0 bases, leaving 9 bases between them. CDR3 residues: CASRLQVSNQPQHF. CDR3 nucleotide sequence: TGTGCCAGCAGACTCCAGGTTAGCAATCAGCCCCAGCATTTT. Full variable domain (rest looked up from reference TRBV14 and TRBJ1-5): EAGVTQFPSHSVIEKGQTVTLRCDPISGHDNLYWYRRVMGKEIKFLLHFVKESKQDESGMPNNRFLAERTGGTYSTLKVQPAELEDSGVYFCASRLQVSNQPQHFGDGTRLSIL.

A few counts support this clone. The chain links TRBV5-4 to TRBJ2-3; 8 bases agree with TRBD2. This CDR3 is 17 amino acids long. Losses at the gene ends were 1 base for V and 5 bases for J; bases not matched to a gene: 12. Germline V gene data show CDR1 as SGHNT and CDR2 as YYREEE (reference sequence). The CDR3 DNA sequence: TGTGCCAGCAGCTTGAATAAGCGGGGGTCCCTCGGAGATACGCAGTATTTT. Protein product: CASSLNKRGSLGDTQYF.

The V gene is TRBV5-6, the J gene TRBJ2-5; 7 nucleotides align to TRBD1. Germline CDR1 and CDR2: SGHDT and YYEEEE. The J segment lost 4 bases and the V segment lost 7 bases, leaving 7 bases of the junction unmatched. The CDR3 totals 13 residues. CDR3 in amino acids: CASLNRGRETQYF. The CDR3 DNA is TGTGCCAGCCTTAACAGGGGACGAGAGACCCAGTACTTC. Filled out from reference TRBV5-6 and TRBJ2-5, the complete variable domain reads DAGVTQSPTHLIKTRGQQVTLRCSPKSGHDTVSWYQQALGQGPQFIFQYYEEEERQRGNFPDRFSGHQFPNYSSELNVNALLLGDSALYLCASLNRGRETQYFGPGTRLLVL.

The table lists this clone with a few counts. The chain is built from TRBV11-2 and TRBJ1-6; possible D gene TRBD1, 5 bases. V gave up 4 bases and J gave up 5 bases, with 12 bases separating them. CDR1 SGHAT and CDR2 FQNNGV come from the germline V gene. The CDR3 is 15 amino acids. In nucleotides, the CDR3 is TGTGCCAGCAGCTGGACCGGGACTGATAATTCACCCCTCCACTTT. This encodes CASSWTGTDNSPLHF.

This clone has just a few counts. This chain links TRBV6-5 with TRBJ1-2; TRBD1 is a possible D gene (5 bases). V was cut by 6 bases and J by 8 bases, with 16 bases left in between. Germline V gives CDR1 MNHEY, CDR2 SVGAGI. There are 13 residues in the CDR3. CDR3 protein: CASSRTPPSGYTF. As DNA, the CDR3 is TGTGCCAGCAGCCGGACACCCCCTTCGGGCTACACCTTC.

With regard to this clone: This sample includes further DNA sequences coding for the same CDR3. The chain links TRBV19 to TRBJ2-5; D gene unclear. The CDR3 is 10 residues long. V was shortened by 6 bases and J by 4 bases, with 3 bases between the two germline ends. The germline V gene encodes CDR1 LNHDA and CDR2 SQIVND (reference sequence). This CDR3 reads CASRGETQYF. The DNA for the CDR3 is TGTGCCAGTAGAGGAGAGACCCAGTACTTC. Full variable domain (rest looked up from reference TRBV19 and TRBJ2-5): DGGITQSPKYLFRKEGQNVTLSCEQNLNHDAMYWYRQDPGQGLRLIYYSQIVNDFQKGDIAEGYSVSREKKESFPLTVTSAQKNPTAFYLCASRGETQYFGPGTRLLVL.